A single sample gave rise to the 28 T cell receptor beta chains below, sequenced in a study of a mutant IDH1 vaccine in newly diagnosed glioma. Clones were read by immunoSEQ multiplex PCR, and TCRdb kept only the in-frame ones, dropping some. This table holds some 60,000 clones, around four fifths found once. No cognate antigen is known for these TCRs. Time point: week 47, end of study. The study gave 300 ug of mutant IDH1 20-mer peptide per vaccine dose, with topical imiquimod. The starting material was PBMCs, obtained from a glioma patient whose treatment included an IDH1 peptide vaccine. These receptors were taken from a man aged 25 to 45 with glioma.

This chain links TRBV5-4 with TRBJ2-7; 7 positions agree with TRBD1. Per the germline V gene, CDR1 is SGHNT and CDR2 is YYREEE (reference sequence). Trimming cost V 5 bases and J 2 bases; bases outside gene matches: 7. CDR3 length: 14 residues. CDR3 region: CASSSGQQPYEQYF. The CDR3 DNA is TGTGCCAGCAGTTCGGGACAGCAGCCCTACGAGCAGTACTTC.

The chain couples TRBV13 to TRBJ1-4, with TRBD1 matching 9 bases. V shed 2 bases, J shed 5 bases, and the junction held 3 bases outside the gene matches. The germline gives CDR1 PRHDT, CDR2 FYEKMQ (reference sequence). The CDR3 loop spans 15 amino acids. CDR3 residues: CASSLRGQGNEKLFF. In nucleotides, the CDR3 is TGTGCCAGCAGCTTAAGGGGACAGGGAAATGAAAAACTGTTTTTT. The full variable domain, with the rest looked up from reference TRBV13 and TRBJ1-4, is AAGVIQSPRHLIKEKRETATLKCYPIPRHDTVYWYQQGPGQDPQFLISFYEKMQSDKGSIPDRFSAQQFSDYHSELNMSSLELGDSALYFCASSLRGQGNEKLFFGSGTQLSVL.

This clone was counted a few times. This chain uses TRBV29-1 with TRBJ1-4; D is undetermined. CDR3 size: 12 residues. Per the germline V gene, CDR1 is SQVTM and CDR2 is ANQGSEA. V gave up 4 bases and J gave up 5 bases, with 8 bases separating them. In DNA, the CDR3 is TGCAGCGTTGCCCAATTGAATGAAAAACTGTTTTTT. Amino acids: CSVAQLNEKLFF. Drawing the rest from reference TRBV29-1 and TRBJ1-4, the complete variable domain is SAVISQKPSRDICQRGTSLTIQCQVDSQVTMMFWYRQQPGQSLTLIATANQGSEATYESGFVIDKFPISRPNLTFSTLTVSNMSPEDSSIYLCSVAQLNEKLFFGSGTQLSVL.

There are a few counts of this clone. V and J are TRBV5-5 and TRBJ1-1; D uncertain. Germline V gene lookup returns CDR1 SGHKS and CDR2 YYEKEE (reference sequence). The CDR3 contains 15 residues. Trimming removed 1 base from V and 3 bases from J, with 13 bases in between. The CDR3 DNA follows: TGTGCCAGCAGCTTGTATTCAGCTCGTCACACTGAAGCTTTCTTT. Translated, it gives CASSLYSARHTEAFF.

This clone has only one observation. The chain recombines TRBV5-1 with TRBJ2-3, with D hard to call. The CDR3 extends over 18 amino acids. In germline, CDR1 is SGHRS, CDR2 YFSETQ. The ends were cut back, 4 bases at V and 4 bases at J, with 25 bases in the middle. CDR3 coding DNA: TGCGCCAGCAGCCTAACCCCCCACATTGGAACTCCCGCAGATACGCAGTATTTT. Amino acid sequence: CASSLTPHIGTPADTQYF.

V gene TRBV2 combines with J gene TRBJ1-1; possible D gene TRBD1, 6 bases. The CDR3 runs 16 residues. CDR1 and CDR2 (germline): SNHLY, FYNNEI. The V and J ends lost 0 bases and 11 bases respectively, with 22 bases between them. The CDR3 protein is CASSEALLAGTGRAFF. CDR3 DNA sequence: TGTGCCAGCAGTGAAGCGCTTCTCGCGGGAACAGGGAGGGCTTTCTTT.

V gene TRBV2 combines with J gene TRBJ1-1, with D unresolved. Per germline, CDR1 SNHLY and CDR2 FYNNEI. V gave up 6 bases and J gave up 1 base, with 9 bases separating them. The CDR3 is made up of 13 amino acids. The CDR3 region has the DNA TGTGCCAGCAGGTCTTTTAAGAACACTGAAGCTTTCTTT. This translates into CASRSFKNTEAFF.

This chain joins TRBV27 and TRBJ1-6, with 9 bases aligning to TRBD1. The germline CDR1 and CDR2 sequences are MNHEY and SMNVEV (reference sequence). The CDR3 length is 15 residues. The trim removed 1 base at V and 9 bases at J, leaving 4 bases unmatched. This chain's CDR3 is CASSLWGQGGSPLHF. The CDR3 DNA follows: TGTGCCAGCAGTTTATGGGGACAGGGTGGTTCACCCCTCCACTTT.

The chain couples TRBV27 to TRBJ2-2; D not resolved. This CDR3 has 15 amino acids. The germline V and J ends were trimmed by 4 bases and 1 base, with 10 bases remaining between them. CDR1 and CDR2 from the germline V gene are MNHEY and SMNVEV (reference sequence). The CDR3 protein is CASSWTKGNTGELFF. The CDR3 DNA reads as TGTGCCAGCAGTTGGACCAAGGGGAACACCGGGGAGCTGTTTTTT.

The rearrangement links TRBV7-2 to TRBJ1-3, with D uncertain. The CDR3 sequence is 15 residues long. V lost 3 bases and J 2 bases, leaving 11 bases between the germline ends. The germline V gene encodes CDR1 SGHTA and CDR2 FQGNSA. The CDR3 DNA reads as TGTGCCAGCAGCTTCAATAGGCTAACTGGAAACACCATATATTTT. This encodes CASSFNRLTGNTIYF. The entire variable domain, with the rest obtained from reference TRBV7-2 and TRBJ1-3, is as follows: GAGVSQSPSNKVTEKGKDVELRCDPISGHTALYWYRQSLGQGLEFLIYFQGNSAPDKSGLPSDRFSAERTGGSVSTLTIQRTQQEDSAVYLCASSFNRLTGNTIYFGEGSWLTVV.

The CDR3 DNA follows: TGTGCCAGCAGCTTGGCCGCGGGGGCCTCCTACGAGCAGTACTTC. Translation gives CASSLAAGASYEQYF. The chain has TRBV5-4 and TRBJ2-7; weak D call: TRBD2 (7 bases). The CDR3 length is 15 residues. The V gene's germline CDR1 is SGHNT and CDR2 YYREEE (reference sequence). The germline V and J ends were trimmed by 0 bases and 0 bases, with 10 bases remaining between them.

V usage is TRBV2 and J usage is TRBJ1-5, with D tentatively TRBD1 (6 bases). V lost 7 bases, J lost 3 bases, and 16 bases lay in between. CDR1 and CDR2 (germline): SNHLY, FYNNEI. The CDR3 is 15 residues long. In nucleotides, the CDR3 is TGTGCCAGCACCGGAAGGGCAGGGGCCAATCAGCCCCAGCATTTT. Protein: CASTGRAGANQPQHF.

This clone was observed a handful of times. The chain is built from TRBV2 and TRBJ1-1; D not certain. Germline lookup yields CDR1 SNHLY and CDR2 FYNNEI. V was cut by 3 bases and J by 1 base, with 6 bases left in between. This CDR3 has 13 amino acids. CDR3 protein: CASSERWNTEAFF. DNA of the CDR3: TGTGCCAGCAGTGAGAGGTGGAACACTGAAGCTTTCTTT. The full variable domain, rest sourced from reference TRBV2 and TRBJ1-1, is EPEVTQTPSHQVTQMGQEVILRCVPISNHLYFYWYRQILGQKVEFLVSFYNNEISEKSEIFDDQFSVERPDGSNFTLKIRSTKLEDSAMYFCASSERWNTEAFFGQGTRLTVV.

The chain recombines TRBV19 with TRBJ2-7; D call uncertain. CDR1 LNHDA and CDR2 SQIVND come from the germline V gene (reference sequence). V gave up 9 bases and J gave up 0 bases, with 15 bases separating them. The CDR3 has 14 amino acids. CDR3 residues: CASRTSQSSYEQYF. DNA of the CDR3: TGTGCCAGCCGAACGAGCCAGAGCTCCTACGAGCAGTACTTC.

Turning to this clone: Other DNA sequences from this sample encode an identical CDR3 as well. The rearrangement joins TRBV5-1 to TRBJ1-3, with TRBD1 as a possible D gene (5 bases). Germline lookup yields CDR1 SGHRS and CDR2 YFSETQ. There are 14 residues in the CDR3. Trimming removed 7 bases from V and 4 bases from J, with 15 bases in between. This CDR3 reads CASRSGTPGNTIYF. The DNA of the CDR3 is TGCGCCAGCCGATCCGGGACGCCAGGAAACACCATATATTTT.

V and J are TRBV15 and TRBJ2-3; D unclear. V shed 10 bases and J shed 2 bases, with 10 bases lying between them. The germline V gene has CDR1 LNHNV and CDR2 YYDKDF (reference sequence). The CDR3 has 12 residues. In DNA form, the CDR3 reads TGTGCCATAGGGCGGCCCACAGATACGCAGTATTTT. It encodes CAIGRPTDTQYF.

This rearrangement joins TRBV6-4 to TRBJ2-1; 9 bases are a match to TRBD2. CDR1 MRHNA and CDR2 SNTAGT come from the germline V gene. Trimming cost V 5 bases and J 9 bases; bases outside gene matches: 14. The CDR3 runs to 16 residues. Here the CDR3 DNA reads TGTGCCAGCAGTCCCGATCCGGGACTAGCTAGATTTGAGCAGTTCTTC. Translating it yields CASSPDPGLARFEQFF.

The genes are TRBV19 and TRBJ2-2, with 12 nucleotides matching TRBD1. CDR3 length equals 15 residues. The V and J ends lost 7 bases and 6 bases, in that order; junction bases with no gene match: 6. Germline CDR1 LNHDA, CDR2 SQIVND (reference sequence). The CDR3 region has the DNA TGTGCCAGTAAGCCGGGACAGGGGGCGTCCGGGGAGCTGTTTTTT. This gives the protein CASKPGQGASGELFF.

The V and J genes are TRBV5-1 and TRBJ2-3, with TRBD2 matching 13 bases. J gave up 1 base and V 0 bases, and 5 bases lay outside the gene matches. The CDR3 is 18 amino acids. Looked up from germline, CDR1 is SGHRS and CDR2 is YFSETQ. The CDR3 reads CASSLGLAGGRGTDTQYF. The CDR3 DNA reads as TGCGCCAGCAGCTTGGGACTAGCGGGGGGCCGGGGCACAGATACGCAGTATTTT.

Comment on this clone: The junction departs from the called germline gene at one end, perhaps through a read error. This chain links TRBV7-2 with TRBJ1-1, with D unclear. The germline V gene encodes CDR1 SGHTA and CDR2 FQGNSA. The length of the CDR3 is 12 residues. Here the CDR3 reads CASSYGNAEAFF. CDR3 in DNA: TGTGCCAGCAGCTATGGGAACGCTGAAGCTTTCTTT.

The genes are TRBV5-6 and TRBJ2-1; D is uncertain. CDR1 and CDR2 (germline): SGHDT, YYEEEE. Trimming left V 1 base short and J 8 bases short, with 10 bases between. The CDR3 loop spans 13 amino acids. The CDR3 DNA reads as TGTGCCAGCAGCTTGAGGCTTCCCCATGAGCAGTTCTTC. Amino acids: CASSLRLPHEQFF.

V is TRBV19 and J is TRBJ2-5; TRBD2 matches at 10 bases. This CDR3 is 16 amino acids long. Germline lookup yields CDR1 LNHDA and CDR2 SQIVND (reference sequence). V was clipped by 10 bases and J by 1 base; unmatched bases: 12. CDR3 bases: TGTGCCACCCTCGAAATTAGCGGGGGGAGCCAAGAGACCCAGTACTTC. It translates to CATLEISGGSQETQYF.

J is TRBJ2-5 and V is TRBV2, with TRBD2 identical over 8 bases. J gave up 3 bases and V 3 bases, and 6 bases lay outside the gene matches. The germline gives CDR1 SNHLY, CDR2 FYNNEI. The CDR3 loop spans 15 amino acids. CDR3 amino acids: CASSDGSGVKETQYF. In DNA form, the CDR3 reads TGTGCCAGCAGTGATGGTAGCGGGGTTAAAGAGACCCAGTACTTC.

This rearrangement joins TRBV5-4 to TRBJ2-3; TRBD2 agrees at 14 bases. The CDR3 sequence is 19 residues long. The V gene end was trimmed by 3 bases and the J gene end by 0 bases; junction bases not matched to a gene: 9. Germline CDR1 and CDR2: SGHNT and YYREEE (reference sequence). The CDR3 sequence: CASSSPPGLAGESTDTQYF. The CDR3 nucleotides read TGTGCCAGCAGCTCTCCCCCGGGACTAGCGGGGGAGAGCACAGATACGCAGTATTTT.

Notes on this clone: Other DNA sequences in this sample translate to the same CDR3. The gene calls are TRBV11-2 and TRBJ1-1; D gene uncertain. The length of the CDR3 is 13 residues. The V end was cut by 2 bases, the J end by 1 base, with 5 bases between. Per the germline V gene, CDR1 is SGHAT and CDR2 is FQNNGV. CDR3 protein: CASSLKRNTEAFF. The CDR3 DNA reads TGTGCCAGCAGCTTAAAACGGAACACTGAAGCTTTCTTT.

This sequence joins TRBV28 and TRBJ2-2; no clear D. The V and J ends lost 6 bases and 5 bases respectively, with 13 bases between them. Looked up from germline, CDR1 is MDHEN and CDR2 is SYDVKM. The CDR3 has 14 amino acids. CDR3 sequence reads: CASRPQSLTGELFF. In nucleotides, the CDR3 is TGTGCCAGCAGGCCTCAGAGCTTGACCGGGGAGCTGTTTTTT. Full variable domain (remainder filled in from reference TRBV28 and TRBJ2-2): DVKVTQSSRYLVKRTGEKVFLECVQDMDHENMFWYRQDPGLGLRLIYFSYDVKMKEKGDIPEGYSVSREKKERFSLILESASTNQTSMYLCASRPQSLTGELFFGEGSRLTVL.

This chain uses TRBV27 with TRBJ2-3, with 8 positions matching TRBD2. CDR3 length: 17 residues. Germline trimming cut 5 bases from V and 0 bases from J; bases unmatched to any gene: 10. Germline-derived CDR1 and CDR2 are MNHEY and SMNVEV (reference sequence). CDR3 sequence: CASSRLAGRSSTDTQYF. CDR3 sequence (DNA): TGTGCCAGCAGTCGGTTAGCGGGGCGCAGCAGCACAGATACGCAGTATTTT.

V and J are TRBV27 and TRBJ2-7; 7 positions agree with TRBD1. CDR3 size: 12 residues. J gave up 4 bases and V 6 bases, and 3 bases lay outside the gene matches. The germline V gene has CDR1 MNHEY and CDR2 SMNVEV (reference sequence). DNA of the CDR3: TGTGCCAGCAGACAACAGGGGTACGAGCAGTACTTC. It encodes CASRQQGYEQYF.